These 21 T cell receptor beta chains came from one sample sequenced in a study of T cells after yellow fever vaccination (dated by TCRdb to the late 2010s). The treatment or condition label, as the study defines it: live attenuated yellow fever vaccine strain. The library relied on 5' RACE. Sequencing relied on an Illumina HiSeq 2500. TCRdb reworked the public reads: Q25 trimming with fastp, MiXCR clone assembly, productive beta chains retained. Each record represents a unique CDR3 protein, reported with the most common genes and DNA among its rows. This sample is represented by roughly 300,000 distinct CDR3 sequences; about 6.6% of them were singletons. The top ten hold 15% to 20% of the sample. Specimen: PBMCs, collected roughly 46 days after the first yellow fever vaccination. Receptor source: a man aged 18 to 29 who received the YFV17D yellow fever vaccine.

The rearrangement uses TRBV4-3 and TRBJ1-2; D gene unclear. CDR1 and CDR2 (germline): LGHNA, YSLEER. Trimming took off 0 bases at V and 2 bases at J, with 13 bases between the two ends. This CDR3 is 16 amino acids long. Written as DNA, the CDR3 is TGCGCCAGCAGCCAAGATACGGCTAACGCCAACTATGGCTACACCTTC. Protein product: CASSQDTANANYGYTF.

This chain links TRBV20-1 with TRBJ2-7; tentative D call: TRBD1 (6 bases). CDR1 DFQATT and CDR2 SNEGSKA come from the germline V gene (reference sequence). V shed 6 bases and J shed 0 bases, with 12 bases lying between them. The CDR3 runs to 13 residues. The CDR3 here is CSARPDSSYEQYF. CDR3 in DNA: TGCAGTGCACGTCCGGACAGCTCCTACGAGCAGTACTTC.

The chain links TRBV4-2 to TRBJ2-1, with 7 bases lining up with TRBD2. CDR3 size: 13 residues. V was clipped by 4 bases and J by 6 bases; unmatched bases: 3. The V gene's germline CDR1 is LGHNA and CDR2 YNFKEQ. This CDR3 is CASSPKRGNEQFF. Here the CDR3 DNA reads TGTGCCAGCAGCCCAAAGCGGGGCAATGAGCAGTTCTTC.

The J gene is TRBJ2-5, the V gene TRBV3-1; D not certain. Per germline, CDR1 LGHDT and CDR2 YNNKEL (reference sequence). V lost 3 bases, J lost 0 bases, and 17 bases lay in between. The CDR3 has 17 residues. The CDR3 sequence: CASSQALSMEYQETQYF. CDR3 in DNA: TGTGCCAGCAGCCAGGCCCTGTCAATGGAGTACCAAGAGACCCAGTACTTC.

In this sample, this clonotype turned up many times. The gene calls are TRBV13 and TRBJ2-3; D is ambiguous. Germline V gene data show CDR1 as PRHDT and CDR2 as FYEKMQ (reference sequence). The V and J ends lost 5 bases and 1 base respectively, with 10 bases between them. The CDR3 totals 14 residues. In DNA, the CDR3 is TGTGCCAGCAGCGGGTTAGCTCGCACAGATACGCAGTATTTT. Residues: CASSGLARTDTQYF.

The J gene is TRBJ1-2, the V gene TRBV30; TRBD1 matches 8 bases. The CDR3 consists of 12 residues. V trimming: 5 bases; J trimming: 6 bases; junction bases outside the gene matches: 5. The germline V gene has CDR1 GTSNPN and CDR2 SVGIG (reference sequence). The CDR3 sequence: CAWDRGRHGYTF. CDR3 DNA sequence: TGTGCCTGGGACAGGGGACGGCATGGCTACACCTTC. Together with reference TRBV30 and TRBJ1-2, the CDR3 gives the full variable domain: SQTIHQWPATLVQPVGSPLSLECTVEGTSNPNLYWYRQAAGRGLQLLFYSVGIGQISSEVPQNLSASRPQDRQFILSSKKLLLSDSGFYLCAWDRGRHGYTFGSGTRLTVV.

This clonotype was counted between two and nine times. The chain is built from TRBV28 and TRBJ1-6; D ambiguous. Between the trimmed V and J ends, which lost 7 bases and 5 bases, there was a span of 12 bases. Germline assignment: CDR1 MDHEN and CDR2 SYDVKM. The CDR3 is made up of 14 amino acids. The CDR3 nucleotides are TGTGCCAGCACCACAACTCCCAATAATTCACCCCTCCACTTT. Its translation is CASTTTPNNSPLHF. Full variable domain (remainder filled in from reference TRBV28 and TRBJ1-6): DVKVTQSSRYLVKRTGEKVFLECVQDMDHENMFWYRQDPGLGLRLIYFSYDVKMKEKGDIPEGYSVSREKKERFSLILESASTNQTSMYLCASTTTPNNSPLHFGNGTRLTVT.

This clonotype appeared a few times. V gene TRBV5-1 combines with J gene TRBJ2-2; 7 bases fit TRBD1. J lost 1 base, V lost 2 bases, and 5 bases had no gene match. Germline V gene data show CDR1 as SGHRS and CDR2 as YFSETQ. This CDR3 region has 16 residues. In DNA form, the CDR3 reads TGCGCCAGCAGCTTCAACAGGGGCGGGAACACCGGGGAGCTGTTTTTT. Protein sequence: CASSFNRGGNTGELFF.

The V call is TRBV4-3, the J call TRBJ2-7; D is perhaps TRBD2 (5 bases). Deletions cut 3 bases from V and 5 bases from J, with 8 bases between. This CDR3 contains 12 residues. Germline assignment: CDR1 LGHNA and CDR2 YSLEER. The CDR3 region is CASSHVGNEQYF. The CDR3 region has the DNA TGCGCCAGCAGCCATGTCGGGAACGAGCAGTACTTC.

This clonotype was observed a few times. V usage is TRBV28 and J usage is TRBJ2-4, with 8 bases lining up with TRBD1. The germline V gene encodes CDR1 MDHEN and CDR2 SYDVKM. The CDR3 runs to 15 residues. Losses at the gene ends were 3 bases for V and 2 bases for J; bases not matched to a gene: 3. The CDR3 region is CASSFRGLTKNIQYF. In nucleotides, the CDR3 is TGTGCCAGCAGTTTCAGGGGGCTGACCAAAAACATTCAGTACTTC.

The V gene is TRBV6-2 or TRBV6-3, the J gene TRBJ2-7; the D gene could be TRBD1 or TRBD2 (6 bases each). The germline V gene encodes CDR1 MNHEY and CDR2 SVGEGT. This CDR3 comprises 14 residues. Deletions cut 7 bases from V and 0 bases from J, with 13 bases between. CDR3 nucleotide sequence: TGTGCCAGCAAAGAGGGGGGCTACTCCTACGAGCAGTACGTC. Translated: CASKEGGYSYEQYV.

This clonotype was observed many times. The V call is TRBV18, the J call TRBJ2-3; D is ambiguous. CDR3 length: 16 residues. Trimming cost V 6 bases and J 0 bases, with 16 bases left between them. CDR1 is KGHSH and CDR2 is LQKENI in the germline V gene. The CDR3 DNA sequence: TGTGCCAGCTCTTCGAGAACGGCTTCTAGCACAGATACGCAGTATTTT. This translates into CASSSRTASSTDTQYF.

In its sample, this clonotype was seen a few times. J is TRBJ2-2 and V is TRBV13; tentatively, D is TRBD2 (5 bases). V lost 5 bases and J 4 bases, leaving 14 bases between the germline ends. This CDR3 has 15 residues. CDR1 and CDR2 (germline): PRHDT, FYEKMQ (reference sequence). The CDR3 region is CASSAYARATGELFF. Here the CDR3 DNA reads TGTGCCAGCAGCGCCTACGCGAGGGCCACCGGGGAGCTGTTTTTT.

This clonotype occurred many times. The rearrangement uses TRBV5-1 and TRBJ2-1, with D perhaps TRBD1 (6 bases). CDR1 and CDR2 (germline): SGHRS, YFSETQ. V was trimmed by 1 base and J by 1 base, leaving 9 bases between them. CDR3 length: 15 residues. The CDR3 loop is CASSLNRVSYNEQFF. The CDR3 nucleotides are TGCGCCAGCAGCTTGAACAGGGTGTCCTACAATGAGCAGTTCTTC.

The table lists this clonotype with many counts. The V and J genes are TRBV28 and TRBJ2-7, with D tentatively TRBD2 (7 bases). The CDR3 spans 15 residues. Germline CDR1 reads MDHEN; CDR2 reads SYDVKM. The V end was cut by 4 bases, the J end by 2 bases, with 15 bases between. This CDR3 is CASSSTGGITYEQYF. Here the CDR3 DNA reads TGTGCCAGCAGTTCCACGGGGGGCATAACCTACGAGCAGTACTTC.

CDR3 amino acids: CASSLARGGSSKNIQYF. The CDR3 coding sequence is TGTGCCAGCAGCTTAGCTCGTGGGGGCTCGTCCAAAAACATTCAGTACTTC. This chain connects TRBV7-9 to TRBJ2-4; D is perhaps TRBD1 (6 bases). CDR3 size: 17 residues. CDR1 SEHNR and CDR2 FQNEAQ come from the germline V gene (reference sequence). Trimming shortened V by 0 bases and J by 2 bases, and 14 bases separated the two germline ends.

The J gene is TRBJ1-4, the V gene TRBV27; D might be TRBD1 (6 bases). The CDR3 is 16 residues long. V lost 4 bases and J 3 bases, leaving 15 bases between the germline ends. Germline V gene sequence: CDR1 MNHEY, CDR2 SMNVEV (reference sequence). In DNA form, the CDR3 reads TGTGCCAGCAGTTCGCTATTACAGGGTTCTAATGAAAAACTGTTTTTT. Amino acids: CASSSLLQGSNEKLFF.

The chain recombines TRBV5-6 with TRBJ2-3, with 10 bases identical to TRBD2. The CDR3 length is 17 residues. Germline values: CDR1 SGHDT, CDR2 YYEEEE. V was clipped by 1 base and J by 4 bases; unmatched bases: 9. This CDR3 reads CASSLFLAGVGADTQYF. DNA of the CDR3: TGTGCCAGCAGCTTGTTCCTAGCGGGGGTCGGCGCAGATACGCAGTATTTT.

This clonotype has more than one count but fewer than ten. The V gene is TRBV5-1, the J gene TRBJ2-2; TRBD2 is a possible D gene (7 bases). With 3 bases removed from V and 4 bases from J, the gap between germline ends came to 13 bases. Germline-derived CDR1 and CDR2 are SGHRS and YFSETQ. The CDR3 totals 15 residues. Here the CDR3 DNA reads TGCGCCAGCAGCTCCCCTCGGGGGGCCACCGGGGAGCTGTTTTTT. Translated, it gives CASSSPRGATGELFF.

This clonotype appeared a few times. The chain recombines TRBV12-3 or TRBV12-4 with TRBJ1-3, with unresolved D. V was cut by 5 bases and J by 4 bases, with 9 bases left in between. The CDR3 spans 13 residues. The DNA of the CDR3 is TGTGCCAGCAGTCGGGAGATGGGAAACACCATATATTTT. Protein: CASSREMGNTIYF.

This chain uses TRBV30 with TRBJ2-7; 8 positions agree with TRBD1. Germline CDR1 reads GTSNPN; CDR2 reads SVGIG (reference sequence). The CDR3 is made up of 16 amino acids. V shed 2 bases, J shed 4 bases, and the junction held 13 bases outside the gene matches. This chain's CDR3 is CAWSRTPQGAPYEQYF. CDR3 sequence (DNA): TGTGCCTGGAGTCGAACCCCGCAGGGGGCCCCTTACGAGCAGTACTTC.